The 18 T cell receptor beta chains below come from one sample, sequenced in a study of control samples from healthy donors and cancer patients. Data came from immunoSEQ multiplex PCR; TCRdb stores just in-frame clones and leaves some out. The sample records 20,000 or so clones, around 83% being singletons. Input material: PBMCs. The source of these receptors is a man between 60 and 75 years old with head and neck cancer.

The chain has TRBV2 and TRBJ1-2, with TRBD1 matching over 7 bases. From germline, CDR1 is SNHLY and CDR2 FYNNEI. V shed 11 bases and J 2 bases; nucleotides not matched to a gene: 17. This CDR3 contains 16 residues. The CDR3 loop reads CAPGVRQGTGNYGYTF. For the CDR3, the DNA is TGTGCCCCCGGAGTCCGACAGGGAACAGGAAACTATGGCTACACCTTC. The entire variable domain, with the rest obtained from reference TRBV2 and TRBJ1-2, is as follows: EPEVTQTPSHQVTQMGQEVILRCVPISNHLYFYWYRQILGQKVEFLVSFYNNEISEKSEIFDDQFSVERPDGSNFTLKIRSTKLEDSAMYFCAPGVRQGTGNYGYTFGSGTRLTVV.

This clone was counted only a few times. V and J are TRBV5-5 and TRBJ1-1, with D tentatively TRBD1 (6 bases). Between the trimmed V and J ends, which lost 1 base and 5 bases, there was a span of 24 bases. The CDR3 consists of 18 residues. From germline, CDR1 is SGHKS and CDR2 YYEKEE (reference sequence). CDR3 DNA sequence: TGTGCCAGCAGCTTGTACGTTGGGGGCCTCTCAAAGTCTACTGAAGCTTTCTTT. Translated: CASSLYVGGLSKSTEAFF.

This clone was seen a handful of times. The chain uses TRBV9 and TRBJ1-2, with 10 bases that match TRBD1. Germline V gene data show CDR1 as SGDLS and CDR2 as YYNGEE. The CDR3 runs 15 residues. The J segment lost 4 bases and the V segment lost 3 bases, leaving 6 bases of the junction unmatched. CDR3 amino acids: CASSAGDRGAYGYTF. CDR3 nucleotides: TGTGCCAGCAGCGCAGGGGACAGGGGTGCCTATGGCTACACCTTC. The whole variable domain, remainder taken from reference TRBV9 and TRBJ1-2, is DSGVTQTPKHLITATGQRVTLRCSPRSGDLSVYWYQQSLDQGLQFLIQYYNGEERAKGNILERFSAQQFPDLHSELNLSSLELGDSALYFCASSAGDRGAYGYTFGSGTRLTVV.

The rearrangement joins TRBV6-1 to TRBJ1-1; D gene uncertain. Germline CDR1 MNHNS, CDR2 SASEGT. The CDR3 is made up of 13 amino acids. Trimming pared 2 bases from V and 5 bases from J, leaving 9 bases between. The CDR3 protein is CASSEHWDTEAFF. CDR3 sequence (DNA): TGTGCCAGCAGTGAACACTGGGATACTGAAGCTTTCTTT.

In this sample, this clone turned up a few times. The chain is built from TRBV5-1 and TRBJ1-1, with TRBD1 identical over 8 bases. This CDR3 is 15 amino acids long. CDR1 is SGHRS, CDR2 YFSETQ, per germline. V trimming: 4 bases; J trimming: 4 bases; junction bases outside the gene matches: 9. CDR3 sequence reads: CASSPRQGLGTEAFF. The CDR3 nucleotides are TGCGCCAGCAGCCCTAGACAGGGGCTGGGCACTGAAGCTTTCTTT.

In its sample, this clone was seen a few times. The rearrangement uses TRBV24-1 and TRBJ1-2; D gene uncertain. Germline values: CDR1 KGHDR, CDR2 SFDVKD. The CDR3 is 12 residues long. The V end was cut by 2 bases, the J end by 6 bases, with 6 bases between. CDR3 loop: CATSDSKDGYTF. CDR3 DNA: TGTGCCACCAGTGATTCTAAGGATGGCTACACCTTC.

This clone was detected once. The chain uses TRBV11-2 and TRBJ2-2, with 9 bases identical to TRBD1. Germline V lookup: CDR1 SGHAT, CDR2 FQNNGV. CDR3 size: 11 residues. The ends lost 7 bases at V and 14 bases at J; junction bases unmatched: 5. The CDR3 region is CASTRDRVLFF. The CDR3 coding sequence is TGTGCCAGCACCCGGGACAGGGTACTGTTTTTT.

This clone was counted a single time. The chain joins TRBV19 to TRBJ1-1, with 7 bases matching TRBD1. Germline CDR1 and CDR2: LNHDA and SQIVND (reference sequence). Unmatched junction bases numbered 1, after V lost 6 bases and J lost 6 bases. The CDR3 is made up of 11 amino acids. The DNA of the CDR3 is TGTGCCAGTAGGACAGGGTCTGAAGCTTTCTTT. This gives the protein CASRTGSEAFF.

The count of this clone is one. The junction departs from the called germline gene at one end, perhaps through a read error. The CDR3 DNA is TGTGCCAGCAATGAAGAACTAGCGATCAACACAGATACGCAGTATTTT. This encodes CASNEELAINTDTQYF. The chain combines TRBV6-1 with TRBJ2-3; TRBD2 matches 7 bases. CDR1 and CDR2 from the germline V gene are MNHNS and SASEGT. There are 16 residues in the CDR3.

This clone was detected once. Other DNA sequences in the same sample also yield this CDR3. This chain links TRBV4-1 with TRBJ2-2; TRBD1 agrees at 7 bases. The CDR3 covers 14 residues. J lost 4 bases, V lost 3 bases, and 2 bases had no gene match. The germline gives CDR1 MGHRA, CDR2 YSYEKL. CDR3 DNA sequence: TGCGCCAGCAGCCAGCCAGGGGGCACCGGGGAGCTGTTTTTT. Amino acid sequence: CASSQPGGTGELFF.

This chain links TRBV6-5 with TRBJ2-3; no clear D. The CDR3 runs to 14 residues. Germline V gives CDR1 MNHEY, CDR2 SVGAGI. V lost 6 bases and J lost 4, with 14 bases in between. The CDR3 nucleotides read TGTGCCAGCAGATCGGCGGCACCAGCAGATACGCAGTATTTT. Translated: CASRSAAPADTQYF.

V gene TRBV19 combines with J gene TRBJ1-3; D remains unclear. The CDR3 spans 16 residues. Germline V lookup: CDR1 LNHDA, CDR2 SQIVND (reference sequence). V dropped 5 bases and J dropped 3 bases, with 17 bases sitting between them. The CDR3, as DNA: TGTGCCAGTAGTCCTCGGTGGAGGGCGTTTGGAAACACCATATATTTT. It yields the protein CASSPRWRAFGNTIYF.

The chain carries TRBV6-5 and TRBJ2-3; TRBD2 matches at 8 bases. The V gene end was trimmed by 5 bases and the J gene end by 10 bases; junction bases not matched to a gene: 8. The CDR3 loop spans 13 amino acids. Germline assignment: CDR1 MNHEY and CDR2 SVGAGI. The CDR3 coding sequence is TGTGCCAGCAGTCTCCAGGGGACTAGTCCGCAGTATTTT. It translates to CASSLQGTSPQYF.

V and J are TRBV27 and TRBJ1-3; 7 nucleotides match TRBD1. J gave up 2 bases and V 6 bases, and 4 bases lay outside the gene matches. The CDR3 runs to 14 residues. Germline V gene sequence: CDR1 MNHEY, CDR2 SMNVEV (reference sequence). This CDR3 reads CASRLTGAGNTIYF. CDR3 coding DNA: TGTGCCAGCAGACTTACAGGGGCTGGAAACACCATATATTTT.

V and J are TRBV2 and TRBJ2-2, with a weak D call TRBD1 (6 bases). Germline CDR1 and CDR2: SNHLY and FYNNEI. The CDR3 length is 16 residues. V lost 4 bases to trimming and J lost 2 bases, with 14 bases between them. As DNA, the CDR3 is TGTGCCAGCAGTGGGCTTGGGGGCCTAAACACCGGGGAGCTGTTTTTT. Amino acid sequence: CASSGLGGLNTGELFF.

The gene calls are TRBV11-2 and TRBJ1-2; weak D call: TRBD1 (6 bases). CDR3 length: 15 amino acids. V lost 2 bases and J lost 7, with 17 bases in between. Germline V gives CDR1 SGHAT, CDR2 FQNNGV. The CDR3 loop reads CASSLTTRGFGGYTF. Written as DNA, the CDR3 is TGTGCCAGCAGCTTAACTACCAGGGGTTTTGGTGGCTACACCTTC.

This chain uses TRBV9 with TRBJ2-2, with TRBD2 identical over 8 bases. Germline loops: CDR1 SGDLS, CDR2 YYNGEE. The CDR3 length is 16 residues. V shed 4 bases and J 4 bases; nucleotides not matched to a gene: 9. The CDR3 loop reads CASSIDGLAGTGELFF. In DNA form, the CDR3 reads TGTGCCAGCAGCATAGACGGTCTAGCGGGCACCGGGGAGCTGTTTTTT.

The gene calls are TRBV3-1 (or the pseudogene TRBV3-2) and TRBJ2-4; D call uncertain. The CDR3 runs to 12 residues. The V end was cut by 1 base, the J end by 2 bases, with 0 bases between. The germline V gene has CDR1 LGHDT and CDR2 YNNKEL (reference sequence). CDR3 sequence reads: CASSQAKNIQYF. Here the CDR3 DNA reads TGTGCCAGCAGCCAAGCCAAAAACATTCAGTACTTC.